The rows below give T cell receptor beta chains drawn from one sample of a study of glioma-infiltrating T cells. One entry per CDR3 protein, called by TCRdb with MiXCR from the multiplex PCR reads. This table holds more than 300,000 distinct CDR3 sequences, roughly 41% found once. Sequenced: glioma tissue, nonneoplastic brain tissue, or PBMCs (not recorded which). The receptors stem from a human donor with low-grade glioma or glioblastoma, undergoing nonglioma brain surgery, or in good health (not recorded which). The CDR3 runs from the conserved cysteine through the conserved F or W. D genes are given only for firm matches. Clone size is shown for a subset of rows, as once, few, many or a class of expanded clone.

size,V,length,J,D,DNA,CDR3
few,TRBV12-3/TRBV12-4,12,TRBJ1-1,.,TGTGCCAGCAGTTTCTGGTCCACTGAAGCTTTCTTT,CASSFWSTEAFF
.,TRBV7-2,17,TRBJ2-3,.,TGTGCCAGCAGCTTACGGTTAGCGGTCAACCCCGGGGATACGCAGTATTTT,CASSLRLAVNPGDTQYF
.,TRBV7-9,13,TRBJ2-7,.,TGTGCCAGCAGCTTAGGCATGGGCTACGAGCAGTACTTC,CASSLGMGYEQYF
many,TRBV28,15,TRBJ2-2,.,TGTGCCAGCAGTTTATTGGGGGCGCAGACCGGGGAGCTGTTTTTT,CASSLLGAQTGELFF
many,TRBV25-1,14,TRBJ1-4,.,TGTGCCAGCAGTGATTGGGAGGTAAAGGAAAAACTGTTTTTT,CASSDWEVKEKLFF
.,TRBV27,14,TRBJ2-4,.,TGTGCCAGCAGTACGACGCTAGGGGAAGACATTCAGTACTTC,CASSTTLGEDIQYF
.,TRBV7-2,16,TRBJ1-3,TRBD1,TGTGCCAGCAGCCCCACCGGGACAGGGTATGGAAGCACCATATATTTT,CASSPTGTGYGSTIYF
.,TRBV18,17,TRBJ2-1,.,TGTGCCAGCTCACCACCGGTGGGGACACTTACATACAATGAGCAGTTCTTC,CASSPPVGTLTYNEQFF
many,TRBV4-3,13,TRBJ2-7,.,TGCGCCAGCAGCCAAGACAGAACCTACGAGCAGTACTTC,CASSQDRTYEQYF
.,TRBV11-2,13,TRBJ1-1,.,TGTGCCGGCATGCCGGGTCCATACACTGAAGCTTTCTTT,CAGMPGPYTEAFF
many,TRBV28,16,TRBJ2-7,TRBD1,TGTGCCAGCAGTTCGACCGGGACAGGGAATTTGTACGAGCAGTACTTC,CASSSTGTGNLYEQYF
few,TRBV9,15,TRBJ1-1,.,TGTGCCAGCAGCGTAGTTCCGGAGTTATATACTGAAGCTTTCTTT,CASSVVPELYTEAFF
.,TRBV6-1,12,TRBJ2-7,.,TGTGCCATCAAAAGTTGGCCCGACGCGCAGTACTTC,CAIKSWPDAQYF
.,TRBV24-1,14,TRBJ2-7,.,TGTGCCACCATTGATCCCAGGGGCTCCTACGAGCAGTACTTC,CATIDPRGSYEQYF
once,TRBV20-1,15,TRBJ2-2,.,TGCAGCGCATCCCCTAGGGGATCGAACACCGGGGAGCTGTTTTTT,CSASPRGSNTGELFF
.,TRBV20-1,13,TRBJ1-4,.,TGCAGTGCTAGAGTGACCCTACAGGGCCAACTGTTTTTT,CSARVTLQGQLFF
many,TRBV20-1,14,TRBJ1-1,.,TGCAGCTTTAGCAAGGGGCCCAGGAACACTGAAGCTTTCTTT,CSFSKGPRNTEAFF
many,TRBV6-1,13,TRBJ1-1,.,TGTGCCAGCAGTTCTTACTTGAACACTGAAGCTTTCTTT,CASSSYLNTEAFF
once,TRBV19,11,TRBJ1-2,.,TGTGCCAGTTGGGGTATCCATGGCTACACCTTC,CASWGIHGYTF
.,TRBV4-2,13,TRBJ1-4,.,TGTGCCAGCAGCCAAGTACCAGGGGAAAAACTGTTTTTT,CASSQVPGEKLFF
.,TRBV7-2,15,TRBJ1-4,TRBD1,TGTGCCAGCAGCTTCCGGACAGGGCCAGATGAAAAACTGTTTTTT,CASSFRTGPDEKLFF
.,TRBV7-3,15,TRBJ2-3,.,TGTGCCAGCAGCTTAACGGGACCGGCCCCAGATACGCAGTATTTT,CASSLTGPAPDTQYF
.,TRBV7-4,19,TRBJ2-1,TRBD2,TGTGCCAGCAGCTTCCCGGGACTAGCGGGAGGAAAATCCGACAATGAGCAGTTCTTC,CASSFPGLAGGKSDNEQFF
.,TRBV4-1,14,TRBJ2-7,.,TGCGCCAGCAGCCAAGAGAACAGGGCCTACGAGCAGTACTTC,CASSQENRAYEQYF
few,TRBV4-1,15,TRBJ2-7,TRBD1,TGCGCCAGCAGCCACTGGGGACAGGGAACCTACGAGCAGTACTTC,CASSHWGQGTYEQYF
.,TRBV20-1,12,TRBJ2-5,.,TGCAGTGCTCAGACAGGGAGGGAGACCCAGTACTTC,CSAQTGRETQYF
few,TRBV2,12,TRBJ2-3,.,TGTGCCAGCATTGAACGCACAGATACGCAGTATTTT,CASIERTDTQYF
many,TRBV6-2/TRBV6-3,15,TRBJ1-2,.,TGTGCCAGCAGTTACGGGCCAACCGGCAACTATGGCTACACCTTC,CASSYGPTGNYGYTF
few,TRBV5-6,11,TRBJ2-7,.,TGTGCCAGCAGCTTGGCGGTCGAGCAGTACTTC,CASSLAVEQYF
once,TRBV2,16,TRBJ2-1,.,TGTGCCAGCAATGAGGGGACTGGCGTTTACTACAATGAGCAGTTCTTC,CASNEGTGVYYNEQFF
.,TRBV6-2/TRBV6-3,15,TRBJ2-7,.,TGTGCCAGCAGTTACTCGACTACGGGGTCCTACGAGCAGTACTTC,CASSYSTTGSYEQYF
.,TRBV7-2,16,TRBJ2-1,.,TGTGCCAGCAGTATCAGACGGACTTCGGTTGGCAATGAGCAGTTCTTC,CASSIRRTSVGNEQFF
.,TRBV20-1,15,TRBJ2-1,.,TGCAGTGGTAATAGCGAGAGGCATTCCTACAATGAGCAGTTCTTC,CSGNSERHSYNEQFF
.,TRBV19,15,TRBJ2-3,TRBD1,TGTGCCAGTAGTCTTGGACAGGGCCACACAGATACGCAGTATTTT,CASSLGQGHTDTQYF
.,TRBV4-1,17,TRBJ1-2,.,TGCGCCAGCAGCCAAGATCAAGGGACGTTAGGGGTCTATGGCTACACCTTC,CASSQDQGTLGVYGYTF
.,TRBV2,17,TRBJ2-4,TRBD1,TGTGCCAGCAGTGAAATCCCGGGACAGATAGCCAAAAACATTCAGTACTTC,CASSEIPGQIAKNIQYF
many,TRBV4-3,15,TRBJ2-5,.,TGCGCCAGCAGCCAAGTAAACCGGGATAGACGAGCCCAGTACTTC,CASSQVNRDRRAQYF
.,TRBV20-1,15,TRBJ2-7,.,TGCAGTGCTTACAATCCCCTGGGAGCGGAATACGAGCAGTACTTC,CSAYNPLGAEYEQYF
many,TRBV7-3,15,TRBJ2-3,.,TGTGCCAGCAGCTTAATGTCCTCCGGAGCAGATACGCAGTATTTT,CASSLMSSGADTQYF
many,TRBV20-1,12,TRBJ2-5,.,TGCAGTCCCAGACTGGGGCAAGAGACCCAGTACTTC,CSPRLGQETQYF
.,TRBV18,14,TRBJ1-1,.,TGTGCCAGCTCAATATTGGGAGCGGCTTCTGAAGCTTTCTTT,CASSILGAASEAFF
.,TRBV28,18,TRBJ2-1,.,TGTGCCAGCAGTTCCCTCGGGACTCCACTAGGGCCCTACAATGAGCAGTTCTTC,CASSSLGTPLGPYNEQFF
many,TRBV27,14,TRBJ2-5,TRBD2,TGTGCCAGCAGTTCATTAGCGGGAGGAGAGACCCAGTACTTC,CASSSLAGGETQYF
many,TRBV27,14,TRBJ1-6,.,TGTGCCAGCAGTTTCCAGGGCTCGCGGTCACCCCTCCACTTT,CASSFQGSRSPLHF
.,TRBV19,12,TRBJ2-7,TRBD1,TGTGCCAGTAGTGTAGGACAGGGCGAGCAGTACTTC,CASSVGQGEQYF
few,TRBV20-1,17,TRBJ1-1,TRBD1,TGCAGTGCTATTGAATGGACAGGGGTTTCGTCGAACACTGAAGCTTTCTTT,CSAIEWTGVSSNTEAFF
.,TRBV7-6,13,TRBJ2-1,.,TGTGCTAGCAGCACTAACAGTGATAATGAGCAGTTCTTC,CASSTNSDNEQFF